This T cell receptor (beta chain) came from a study of CD8 T cells in ankylosing spondylitis. Making use of molecular barcodes, quantitative 5'-RACE generated TCR beta libraries. TCRdb reanalysed the 5' RACE reads using MiXCR and keeps one entry per CDR3 protein. The data show some 6,000 distinct CDR3 sequences, with around 2.3% seen just once and 51% held by the top ten. Notes on the study in general: A TCR beta motif of fewer than ten highly homologous variants appeared characteristic of ankylosing spondylitis blood. Significant enrichment of disease-linked clones was reportedly seen in matched ankylosing spondylitis synovial fluid. Some of these motif variants have turned up before, in reports on reactive arthritis synovial fluid and blood.

In its sample, this clonotype was seen many times. Its antigen is unidentified. Germline V gene sequence: CDR1 DFQATT, CDR2 SNEGSKA (reference sequence). Trimming removed 3 bases from V and 5 bases from J; junction bases left unmatched: 8. The length of the CDR3 is 14 residues. The J gene is TRBJ2-7, the V gene TRBV20-1; 9 bases agree with TRBD2. This TCR was sampled from a male donor with ankylosing spondylitis or in good health (not recorded which). The sequencing input was blood, either unsorted or a sorted T cell fraction (not recorded which). The DNA for the CDR3 is TGCAGTGCTAGTATTGCGGGAGGGCCAGACGAGCAGTACTTC. Its translation is CSASIAGGPDEQYF.